These 4 T cell receptor beta chains came from one sample sequenced in a study of cytomegalovirus exposure and HLA in healthy donors. PCR used 60 Vbeta primers and 13 Jbeta primers. Only in-frame clones appear in the TCRdb table, and some are missing; sequencing was by immunoSEQ multiplex PCR. The sample consists of about 140,000 clones, roughly 76% of them appearing once. Material for sequencing was PBMCs. These receptors were taken from a human donor in good health.

The chain is built from TRBV10-3 and TRBJ2-4; 8 bases align to TRBD1. Germline-derived CDR1 and CDR2 are ENHRY and SYGVKD. This CDR3 is built from 16 residues. J was trimmed by 7 bases and V by 2 bases; bases with no gene match: 10. CDR3 loop: CAISEPVTGERNIQYF. CDR3 in DNA: TGTGCCATCAGTGAGCCCGTGACAGGGGAGAGGAACATTCAGTACTTC.

V usage is TRBV6-6 and J usage is TRBJ2-5, with a weak D call TRBD2 (6 bases). CDR1 and CDR2 (germline): MNHNY, SVGAGI (reference sequence). The CDR3 runs to 16 residues. The V end was cut by 2 bases, the J end by 3 bases, with 16 bases between. This CDR3 is CASSYPGGAEEETQYF. The CDR3 DNA is TGTGCCAGCAGTTACCCCGGGGGAGCGGAGGAAGAGACCCAGTACTTC.

The chain is built from TRBV30 and TRBJ1-1, with TRBD1 as a possible D gene (6 bases). The CDR3 loop spans 15 amino acids. CDR1 is GTSNPN, CDR2 SVGIG, per germline (reference sequence). Trimming pared 3 bases from V and 0 bases from J, leaving 14 bases between. The CDR3 DNA sequence: TGTGCCTGGAGGCTACTAGGGGGAATGAACACTGAAGCTTTCTTT. Translated, it gives CAWRLLGGMNTEAFF. Looking up the rest from reference TRBV30 and TRBJ1-1 gives the full variable domain: SQTIHQWPATLVQPVGSPLSLECTVEGTSNPNLYWYRQAAGRGLQLLFYSVGIGQISSEVPQNLSASRPQDRQFILSSKKLLLSDSGFYLCAWRLLGGMNTEAFFGQGTRLTVV.

The genes are TRBV7-8 and TRBJ2-7; perhaps TRBD2 as D (6 bases). Trimming took off 4 bases at V and 0 bases at J, with 16 bases between the two ends. CDR3 length: 16 amino acids. Per germline, CDR1 SGHVS and CDR2 FQNEAQ. The CDR3 DNA sequence: TGTGCCAGCAGCTCCAGGCTAGCGCTAAGCTCCTACGAGCAGTACTTC. It specifies CASSSRLALSSYEQYF.